This TCR beta chain is drawn from a study of blood T cell repertoires in COVID-19 (dated by TCRdb to 2020 to 2021). Background for the entire study: The collaborator samples originated in the United States, Italy and Spain and spanned the acute and convalescent phases of COVID-19. The prospective study material was composed of cDNA or gDNA derived from T cells, B-cell-depleted T cells, or PBMCs. Subjects who had been exposed to COVID-19, were actively infected with it, or had recovered from it provided the deeply sampled blood TCRbeta repertoires that made up the dataset. The repertoires were released in a freely available public database intended as a resource for research on the immune response to SARS-CoV-2. Samples came from the ongoing ImmuneRACE study (first 160 participants) plus 1,254 subjects from 6 global collaborators. A de-identified subject ID, COVID-19 status, age in years and sex were almost always included in the sample metadata. HLA class I and class II types, where available, came from metadata supplied by the sample provider rather than from assay-based typing.

Concerning this clone itself: Its antigen is currently not known. No much larger clone is present one base from it, and per-base qualities are unavailable.

Collaborating institutions collected whole blood in K2EDTA tubes following their own protocols. For TCRbeta analysis, collaborators shipped samples as frozen whole blood, isolated PBMCs, or DNA extracted from either of those sample types. TCRbeta CDR3 regions were amplified from genomic DNA by means of the immunoSEQ Assay, a bias-controlled multiplex PCR. The authors processed their data as follows. Nucleated cell counts per sample were estimated from amplification of reference gene primers within the assay. Sequence reads were collapsed and filtered to measure the absolute abundance of every unique TCRbeta CDR3 rearrangement. For each sample, productive Simpson clonality was calculated as the square root of Simpson's diversity index over productive rearrangements. This is the immuneACCESS table as TCRdb keeps it, with only in-frame sequences that have V and J called. A part of the clones is gone; compared with another copy, unresolved V genes explain less than half, and the rest is unexplained. V and J calls and clone size follow that table, whereas D and trimming were derived from the DNA. Present in this sample are 130,000 or so clones, 80% of which were seen just once. In total, the top ten clones hold 16% of the sample.

Here is what the overall study found, with its caveats: Clinical and demographic metadata were provided uncurated, with the amount varying by source and participant.

This clonotype originated in a man aged 55 to 69 with active or convalescent COVID-19. The sample comprised peripheral blood.

Here is the DNA: TGTGCCAGCGTTACCCCAGGGGACCTCCCCCACAGGGGGCTCAATCAGCCCCAGCATTTT. It encodes CASVTPGDLPHRGLNQPQHF. The V gene is TRBV6-4 and the J gene is TRBJ1-5, with 9 middle bases fitting TRBD1. Trimming takes 8 bases off V and 3 bases off J; junction bases not matched to a gene: 23. Including cysteine and phenylalanine, the CDR3 has 20 amino acids. The DNA shown is the 60-base CDR3, in frame from base 1. The germline V gene specifies MRHNA as CDR1 and SNTAGT as CDR2.